The 21 T cell receptor beta chains in this list originate from one sample, sequenced in a study of T cell responses to AZD1222 COVID-19 vaccine. The protocol was immunoSEQ multiplex PCR, while the TCRdb copy is restricted to in-frame clones and leaves out a portion. The top ten hold 44% of the sample, which has roughly 100,000 clones, roughly 89% seen once. The sample here was peripheral blood, taken 28 days after the second AZD1222 dose. The source of these receptors is an adult who received the AZD1222 COVID-19 vaccine.

This chain uses TRBV6-5 with TRBJ1-1; D possibly corresponds to TRBD1 (5 bases). The CDR3 contains 14 residues. Germline V lookup: CDR1 MNHEY, CDR2 SVGAGI. Between the trimmed V and J ends, which lost 0 bases and 5 bases, there was a span of 10 bases. The CDR3 reads CASSYSGQGTEAFF. CDR3 sequence (DNA): TGTGCCAGCAGTTACTCAGGGCAGGGAACTGAAGCTTTCTTT.

The gene calls are TRBV21-1 and TRBJ1-1; whether TRBD1, the table's D call, matches the DNA was not checked. TRBV21-1 is a pseudogene. The length of the CDR3 is 15 residues. CDR3 in amino acids: CASSKEASGGTEAFF. The CDR3 DNA follows: TGTGCCAGCAGCAAAGAGGCGTCAGGGGGGACTGAAGCTTTCTTT.

This clone appeared once. CDR3: CASRMGANEQFF. The CDR3 nucleotides are TGTGCCAGCAGGATGGGGGCCAATGAGCAGTTCTTC. The J gene is TRBJ2-1, the V gene TRBV7-2, with D perhaps matching TRBD1 (6 bases). The germline CDR1 and CDR2 sequences are SGHTA and FQGNSA. This CDR3 has 12 residues. Trimming removed 6 bases at V and 6 bases at J, with 9 bases between. The entire variable domain, with the rest obtained from reference TRBV7-2 and TRBJ2-1, is as follows: GAGVSQSPSNKVTEKGKDVELRCDPISGHTALYWYRQSLGQGLEFLIYFQGNSAPDKSGLPSDRFSAERTGGSVSTLTIQRTQQEDSAVYLCASRMGANEQFFGPGTRLTVL.

The V call is TRBV28, the J call TRBJ2-7; D tentatively reads TRBD1 or TRBD2 (5 bases each). The V end was cut by 3 bases, the J end by 3 bases, with 9 bases between. The CDR3 has 13 residues. Germline CDR1 MDHEN, CDR2 SYDVKM. This CDR3 reads CASSLWDLYEQYF. CDR3 coding DNA: TGTGCCAGCAGTTTGTGGGACCTCTACGAGCAGTACTTC.

The CDR3 is CSVDVGTGAQTGELFF. In DNA form, the CDR3 reads TGCAGCGTTGACGTGGGTACGGGGGCGCAAACCGGGGAGCTGTTTTTT. The V gene is TRBV29-1, the J gene TRBJ2-2; D is tentatively TRBD1 or TRBD2 (6 bases each). Germline loops: CDR1 SQVTM, CDR2 ANQGSEA. Trimming took off 3 bases at V and 5 bases at J, with 19 bases between the two ends. The CDR3 is made up of 16 amino acids.

The chain is built from TRBV29-1 and TRBJ1-1, with 10 bases matching TRBD1. V lost 4 bases and J lost 6; bases outside the gene matches: 2. CDR1 is SQVTM and CDR2 is ANQGSEA in the germline V gene. This CDR3 is built from 12 residues. CDR3 sequence (DNA): TGCAGCGTTGCTGGGACAGGGGCTGAAGCTTTCTTT. Translation: CSVAGTGAEAFF.

The chain joins TRBV12-3 or TRBV12-4 to TRBJ2-1; D gene uncertain. V lost 8 bases to trimming and J lost 0 bases, with 5 bases between them. The CDR3 runs 12 residues. DNA of the CDR3: TGTGCCAGCGCTCACTCCTACAATGAGCAGTTCTTC. Its protein is CASAHSYNEQFF.

The chain carries TRBV11-2 and TRBJ1-5; D unresolved. The CDR3 sequence is 13 residues long. The ends were cut back, 4 bases at V and 4 bases at J, with 8 bases in the middle. In germline, CDR1 is SGHAT, CDR2 FQNNGV. CDR3 residues: CASSSLWNQPQHF. The CDR3 DNA is TGTGCCAGCAGCTCCTTATGGAATCAGCCCCAGCATTTT.

About this clone: At one end, the junction sequence differs from germline, possibly due to a read error. This chain connects TRBV2 to TRBJ1-1, with 7 bases identical to TRBD1. This CDR3 is built from 14 residues. Germline assignment: CDR1 SNHLY and CDR2 FYNNEI. Here the CDR3 reads CASSEGGVNTEAFF. DNA of the CDR3: TGTGCCAGCAGCGAAGGGGGCGTGAACACTGAAGCTTTCTTT.

In its sample, this clone was seen a few times. V is TRBV6-1 and J is TRBJ2-7; TRBD1 is a possible D gene (6 bases). Looked up from germline, CDR1 is MNHNS and CDR2 is SASEGT. The V end lost 5 bases, the J end lost 2 bases, and 13 bases lay between the germline ends. This CDR3 is built from 14 residues. The CDR3 DNA sequence: TGTGCCAGCAGTTCGGGACACCCGCCCTACGAGCAGTACTTC. Translation gives CASSSGHPPYEQYF.

V is TRBV3-1 (or the pseudogene TRBV3-2) and J is TRBJ1-1; TRBD1 might be the D (6 bases). This CDR3 region has 14 residues. CDR1 and CDR2 (germline): LGHDT, YNNKEL (reference sequence). Deletions cut 2 bases from V and 3 bases from J, with 10 bases between. CDR3 sequence (DNA): TGTGCCAGCAGCCAATGGGGGCGGGACACTGAAGCTTTCTTT. It codes for CASSQWGRDTEAFF.

The sample holds a few counts of this clone. The genes are TRBV10-3 and TRBJ2-7; 10 bases are a match to TRBD2. V gave up 5 bases and J gave up 1 base; unmatched junction bases: 5. Germline CDR1 is ENHRY and CDR2 is SYGVKD. The CDR3 runs to 15 residues. The CDR3 protein is CAISPVAGGSYEQYF. The CDR3 DNA reads as TGTGCCATCAGTCCCGTAGCGGGAGGTTCCTACGAGCAGTACTTC.

This rearrangement joins TRBV4-2 to TRBJ2-1; TRBD1 aligns across 9 bases. The germline CDR1 and CDR2 sequences are LGHNA and YNFKEQ. V was pared by 5 bases and J by 3 bases, with 5 bases of the junction left unmatched. The CDR3 runs to 15 residues. The CDR3 loop reads CASSDRDRDYNEQFF. The CDR3 DNA reads as TGTGCCAGCAGCGACCGGGACAGGGACTACAATGAGCAGTTCTTC.

The genes are TRBV6-1 and TRBJ1-2; D is undetermined. Germline V gene data show CDR1 as MNHNS and CDR2 as SASEGT. V gave up 1 base and J gave up 8 bases, with 11 bases separating them. The CDR3 length is 13 residues. CDR3 residues: CASSEVGRRGYTF. The CDR3 DNA follows: TGTGCCAGCAGTGAAGTTGGGCGAAGAGGCTACACCTTC.

This clone was counted only a few times. This chain joins TRBV5-1 and TRBJ2-3, with D hard to call. CDR1 and CDR2 (germline): SGHRS, YFSETQ. Trimming cost V 5 bases and J 2 bases, with 9 bases left between them. The length of the CDR3 is 13 residues. Here the CDR3 reads CASRRTITDTQYF. Here the CDR3 DNA reads TGCGCCAGCAGAAGGACGATCACAGATACGCAGTATTTT.

V is TRBV23-1 and J is TRBJ2-3; TRBD2 matches 9 bases. TRBV23-1 is marked as an open reading frame, function uncertain. J gave up 2 bases and V 3 bases, and 6 bases lay outside the gene matches. The CDR3 totals 16 residues. The CDR3 loop reads CASSHARLADTDTQYF. CDR3 DNA: TGCGCCAGCAGTCACGCCAGACTAGCGGACACAGATACGCAGTATTTT.

The chain recombines TRBV6-2 or TRBV6-3 with TRBJ2-7, with D maybe TRBD1 (5 bases). CDR3 length equals 13 residues. Deletions cut 2 bases from V and 2 bases from J, with 7 bases between. Germline V gene lookup returns CDR1 MNHEY and CDR2 SVGEGT. CDR3 loop: CASSYRGPYEQYF. DNA of the CDR3: TGTGCCAGCAGTTACAGGGGCCCCTACGAGCAGTACTTC.

V and J are TRBV7-9 and TRBJ2-7, with D maybe TRBD2 (6 bases). V was pared by 6 bases and J by 3 bases, with 12 bases between. This CDR3 comprises 13 residues. Germline lookup yields CDR1 SEHNR and CDR2 FQNEAQ (reference sequence). DNA for the CDR3: TGTGCCAGCAGTCAACCGGGGGTCTACGAGCAGTACTTC. As protein: CASSQPGVYEQYF.

This chain links TRBV7-2 with TRBJ2-3, with 9 bases aligning to TRBD2. V was clipped by 4 bases and J by 6 bases; unmatched bases: 11. The CDR3 loop spans 16 amino acids. Germline V lookup: CDR1 SGHTA, CDR2 FQGNSA. Here the CDR3 reads CASSYPRAGGGDTQYF. CDR3 nucleotides: TGTGCCAGCAGCTACCCTCGAGCGGGAGGAGGGGATACGCAGTATTTT.

The V call is TRBV4-1, the J call TRBJ1-2; D uncertain. With 4 bases removed from V and 3 bases from J, the gap between germline ends came to 12 bases. The CDR3 runs 14 residues. Germline CDR1 MGHRA, CDR2 YSYEKL. The CDR3 DNA reads TGCGCCAGCAGCCCCTCCCTGTTTGACTATGGCTACACCTTC. Its translation: CASSPSLFDYGYTF.

Comment on this clone: At one of its ends the junction is not consistent with the germline gene, which may arise from a read error. The CDR3 sequence is CSARDRLSF. CDR3 nucleotide sequence: TGCAGTGCTAGAGATAGGCTTTCCTTT. V is TRBV20-1 and J is TRBJ1-1, with no clear D. The CDR3 consists of 9 residues. In germline, CDR1 is DFQATT, CDR2 SNEGSKA (reference sequence).